The 12 T cell receptor beta chains below all came from one sample that was sequenced in a study of blood T cells in healthy people across ages. A second PCR, run for about 7 to 11 cycles, used a sample-barcoded 5' primer plus a J-beta primer mix. TCRdb passed the 5' RACE reads through MiXCR, listing each CDR3 protein once. The sample lists roughly 900,000 distinct CDR3 sequences; 45% to 50% were seen once. The sequenced sample was blood. These receptors all stem from a man under 40 in good health.

The V and J genes are TRBV20-1 and TRBJ2-4; D is possibly TRBD2 (5 bases). This CDR3 comprises 15 residues. The V gene's germline CDR1 is DFQATT and CDR2 SNEGSKA (reference sequence). V was trimmed by 0 bases and J by 0 bases, leaving 9 bases between them. The CDR3 here is CSARDDGLAKNIQYF. CDR3 DNA: TGCAGTGCTAGAGACGACGGACTAGCCAAAAACATTCAGTACTTC.

The chain uses TRBV20-1 and TRBJ2-1; TRBD2 agrees at 8 bases. Germline values: CDR1 DFQATT, CDR2 SNEGSKA (reference sequence). There are 16 residues in the CDR3. J was trimmed by 0 bases and V by 2 bases; bases with no gene match: 6. The CDR3 DNA follows: TGCAGTGCTAGAAGAGCGGGGGTGAGCTCCTACAATGAGCAGTTCTTC. This codes for CSARRAGVSSYNEQFF.

Turning to this clonotype: The junction shows a germline mismatch at one end, possibly a read error. This sequence joins TRBV4-1 and TRBJ2-7, with D hard to call. CDR3 length equals 15 residues. The germline gives CDR1 MGHRA, CDR2 YSYEKL. The DNA of the CDR3 is TGCGCCAGCATCCAAGTCCCCTCGGGCTCCTACGAGCAGTACTTC. Translating it yields CASIQVPSGSYEQYF.

V is TRBV5-1 and J is TRBJ1-2, with a possible D match to TRBD1 (5 bases). This CDR3 spans 16 amino acids. Germline V gene data show CDR1 as SGHRS and CDR2 as YFSETQ. Trimming cost V 4 bases and J 3 bases, with 19 bases left between them. The CDR3 DNA reads as TGCGCCAGCAGCCCCTCTGGAGGTGGACAATACTATGGCTACACCTTC. This codes for CASSPSGGGQYYGYTF.

This chain uses TRBV5-1 with TRBJ2-4; TRBD1 or TRBD2 may be the D gene (5 bases each). The J call is uncertain, as TRBJ2-7 better fits the DNA end. The CDR3 length is 17 residues. Per germline, CDR1 SGHRS and CDR2 YFSETQ. The CDR3 region is CASSLASGRIDSYEQYF. DNA for the CDR3: TGCGCCAGCAGCTTGGCCTCGGGACGGATTGACTCCTACGAGCAGTACTTC.

This clonotype was observed at least ten times. The chain recombines TRBV3-1 with TRBJ1-1; TRBD1 might be the D (5 bases). CDR3 length equals 15 residues. Trimming stripped 0 bases from V and 6 bases from J, with 14 bases between. CDR1 and CDR2 from the germline V gene are LGHDT and YNNKEL (reference sequence). CDR3 protein: CASSQDRQGIPEAFF. The CDR3 DNA reads as TGTGCCAGCAGCCAAGATCGGCAGGGCATCCCTGAAGCTTTCTTT.

The chain couples TRBV4-1 to TRBJ2-5, with D perhaps TRBD1 or TRBD2 (5 bases each). The V end lost 3 bases, the J end lost 2 bases, and 25 bases lay between the germline ends. The CDR3 has 19 amino acids. Per germline, CDR1 MGHRA and CDR2 YSYEKL. CDR3 loop: CASSQLPGATSSTQETQYF. The CDR3 region has the DNA TGCGCCAGCAGCCAGCTCCCCGGGGCCACCAGCTCAACACAAGAGACCCAGTACTTC.

This clonotype was detected many times. The chain links TRBV5-1 to TRBJ2-7; no definite D call. V lost 0 bases to trimming and J lost 2 bases, with 6 bases between them. Germline CDR1 SGHRS, CDR2 YFSETQ. The CDR3 spans 13 residues. Written as DNA, the CDR3 is TGCGCCAGCAGCTTGGCGGCGACCTACGAGCAGTACTTC. Translating gives CASSLAATYEQYF. Supplemented by reference TRBV5-1 and TRBJ2-7, the full variable domain reads KAGVTQTPRYLIKTRGQQVTLSCSPISGHRSVSWYQQTPGQGLQFLFEYFSETQRNKGNFPGRFSGRQFSNSRSEMNVSTLELGDSALYLCASSLAATYEQYFGPGTRLTVT.

This clonotype showed up just a few times. The DNA of the CDR3 is TGTGCCAGCAGCGTAGTGAACAGGGGGGACACTGAAGCTTTCTTT. Amino acid sequence: CASSVVNRGDTEAFF. The chain employs TRBV9 and TRBJ1-1; TRBD1 matches 8 bases. This CDR3 contains 15 residues. J lost 3 bases, V lost 0 bases, and 4 bases had no gene match. Germline lookup yields CDR1 SGDLS and CDR2 YYNGEE.

The chain couples TRBV7-2 to TRBJ1-2; D is ambiguous. This CDR3 region has 13 residues. Germline assignment: CDR1 SGHTA and CDR2 FQGNSA. Between the trimmed V and J ends, which lost 4 bases and 5 bases, there was a span of 11 bases. Written as DNA, the CDR3 is TGTGCCAGCAGCTCCCAGAATCTGTATGGCTACACCTTC. This gives the protein CASSSQNLYGYTF.

The chain couples TRBV6-1 to TRBJ2-7; D is unclear. The CDR3 runs 14 residues. The germline V and J ends were trimmed by 1 base and 2 bases, with 9 bases remaining between them. Germline V gene lookup returns CDR1 MNHNS and CDR2 SASEGT. The CDR3 loop reads CASSEVAATYEQYF. CDR3 in DNA: TGTGCCAGCAGTGAAGTAGCAGCAACCTACGAGCAGTACTTC.

The genes are TRBV20-1 and TRBJ1-2, with D maybe TRBD1 (6 bases). V lost 3 bases to trimming and J lost 5 bases, with 16 bases between them. The CDR3 totals 14 residues. Per the germline V gene, CDR1 is DFQATT and CDR2 is SNEGSKA (reference sequence). CDR3 bases: TGCAGTGCTAGGTCTACAGGGTCTCGGTATGGCTACACCTTC. This sequence encodes CSARSTGSRYGYTF.